Listed below are T cell receptor beta chains from one sample, sequenced in a study of control samples from healthy donors and cancer patients. Clones were sequenced by immunoSEQ multiplex PCR, and TCRdb holds only the in-frame ones, with some missing. The data show about 110,000 clones, 75% to 90% seen once. What was sequenced was blood. The receptors come from a woman in her forties or fifties in good health. CDR3s include the opening cysteine and the closing phenylalanine or tryptophan. D genes are given only for firm matches. A clone size is listed for some rows: how often the clone was seen (once, few, many), or a class if it is expanded.

clone_size j_call v_call d_call cdr3_aa cdr3_nt
- TRBJ1-2 TRBV19 - CASSYGAVNYGYTF TGTGCCAGTAGTTATGGGGCAGTTAACTATGGCTACACCTTC
- TRBJ2-3 TRBV24-1 TRBD2 CATSDPPLAGFSDTQYF TGTGCCACCAGTGATCCCCCCCTAGCGGGATTCTCAGATACGCAGTATTTT
- TRBJ1-4 TRBV7-8 - CASSLAPSTNEKLFF TGTGCCAGCAGCTTAGCCCCCTCAACTAATGAAAAACTGTTTTTT
- TRBJ2-4 TRBV5-5 - CASSMEGRGPREYF TGTGCCAGCAGCATGGAGGGGCGGGGGCCCCGGGAGTACTTC
- TRBJ1-1 TRBV27 - CASSSGRGFTEAFF TGTGCCAGCAGTTCGGGCAGGGGATTCACTGAAGCTTTCTTT
- TRBJ1-2 TRBV11-2 - CASSLGRSLPLIHGYTF TGTGCCAGCAGCTTAGGCAGGTCTCTGCCCCTTATCCATGGCTACACCTTC
once TRBJ1-4 TRBV19 - CASTPPGATNEKLFF TGTGCCAGTACCCCCCCCGGGGCAACTAATGAAAAACTGTTTTTT
- TRBJ2-2 TRBV4-3 - CASSQGPGELFF TGCGCCAGCAGCCAAGGCCCCGGGGAGCTGTTTTTT
once TRBJ1-3 TRBV9 TRBD1 CASSGSGGGNTIYF TGTGCCAGCAGCGGGTCAGGGGGTGGAAACACCATATATTTT
once TRBJ2-5 TRBV11-2 TRBD2 CASSLGLFSGASQETQYF TGTGCCAGCAGCTTAGGTTTGTTTAGCGGGGCCAGTCAAGAGACCCAGTACTTC
- TRBJ1-1 TRBV6-2/TRBV6-3 TRBD1 CASSTGQGAIIGTEAFF TGTGCCAGCAGCACAGGTCAGGGGGCGATTATAGGCACTGAAGCTTTCTTT
- TRBJ1-1 TRBV2 - CASSDGGPEAFF TGTGCCAGCAGTGACGGGGGACCTGAAGCTTTCTTT
- TRBJ1-6 TRBV12-3/TRBV12-4 TRBD1 CASSQGADSPLHF TGTGCCAGCAGTCAGGGGGCAGATTCACCCCTCCACTTT
- TRBJ2-1 TRBV9 TRBD2 CASSADGTSTNEQFF TGTGCCAGCAGCGCTGATGGGACTAGCACGAATGAGCAGTTCTTC
- TRBJ2-2 TRBV9 - CASSVVPARPGHTGELFF TGTGCCAGCAGCGTAGTCCCCGCCCGACCGGGTCACACCGGGGAGCTGTTTTTT
- TRBJ1-4 TRBV3-1/TRBV3-2 - CASSQAPVLKLFF TGTGCCAGCAGCCAAGCCCCCGTCCTAAAACTGTTTTTT
- TRBJ1-6 TRBV9 - CASSDEGTAVNSPLHF TGTGCCAGCAGCGACGAGGGGACGGCTGTCAATTCACCCCTCCACTTT
- TRBJ1-1 TRBV14 - CASSLSRNTEAFF TGTGCCAGCAGCCTGTCCCGTAACACTGAAGCTTTCTTT
once TRBJ1-6 TRBV18 - CASSLESISTDATLHF TGTGCCAGCTCACTCGAATCAATCTCAACTGATGCGACCCTCCACTTT
- TRBJ2-3 TRBV5-6 TRBD2 CASSLVLREDTDTQYF TGTGCCAGCAGCTTGGTTTTGCGGGAGGACACAGATACGCAGTATTTT
- TRBJ2-7 TRBV5-1 - CASNGFSPNYEQYF TGCGCCAGTAATGGGTTCAGTCCTAACTACGAGCAGTACTTC
- TRBJ1-4 TRBV7-9 TRBD1 CASSTNEATGTGEKLFF TGTGCCAGCAGCACCAATGAGGCGACAGGGACAGGTGAAAAACTGTTTTTT
- TRBJ2-1 TRBV30 - CAWSVQEGGGYNEQFF TGTGCCTGGAGTGTACAGGAGGGTGGGGGTTACAATGAGCAGTTCTTC
- TRBJ1-2 TRBV19 - CASSIRNGGYTF TGTGCCAGTAGTATCAGAAATGGTGGCTACACCTTC
once TRBJ1-5 TRBV5-6 - CASSLGEGDFWQPQHF TGTGCCAGCAGCTTGGGGGAAGGGGACTTTTGGCAGCCCCAGCATTTT
- TRBJ1-2 TRBV5-4 - CASSLKTEYYGYTF TGTGCCAGCAGCTTAAAGACAGAATACTATGGCTACACCTTC
few TRBJ1-5 TRBV19 TRBD1 CASTTLVRGFNQPQHF TGTGCCAGTACGACCTTGGTCAGGGGGTTTAATCAGCCCCAGCATTTT
- TRBJ1-3 TRBV5-5 - CASSITGPVGTGNTIYF TGTGCCAGCAGCATCACCGGGCCGGTGGGGACTGGAAACACCATATATTTT
- TRBJ1-1 TRBV10-2 - CASKWGEDTEAFF TGCGCCAGCAAATGGGGGGAGGACACTGAAGCTTTCTTT
- TRBJ1-2 TRBV3-1/TRBV3-2 - CASSAVAGGYTF TGTGCCAGCAGCGCCGTTGCGGGCGGCTACACCTTC
- TRBJ2-1 TRBV13 - CASSRDTYYNEQFF TGTGCCAGCAGCCGTGACACGTACTACAATGAGCAGTTCTTC
- TRBJ1-3 TRBV6-5 - CASVGSSSSGNTIYF TGTGCCAGCGTAGGCAGCTCGAGCTCTGGAAACACCATATATTTT